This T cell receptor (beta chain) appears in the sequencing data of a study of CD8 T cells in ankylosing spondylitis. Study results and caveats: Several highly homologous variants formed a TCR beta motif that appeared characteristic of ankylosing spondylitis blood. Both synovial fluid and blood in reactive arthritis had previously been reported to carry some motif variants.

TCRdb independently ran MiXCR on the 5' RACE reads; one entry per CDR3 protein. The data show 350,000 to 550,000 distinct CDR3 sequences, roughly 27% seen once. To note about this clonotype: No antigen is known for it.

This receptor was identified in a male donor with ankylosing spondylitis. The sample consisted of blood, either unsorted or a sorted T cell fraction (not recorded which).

The CDR3 bases are TGCAGTGCTAGAGATTTTAAAAGACAGATTAGCAATCAGCCCCAGCATTTT. Encoded protein: CSARDFKRQISNQPQHF. V is TRBV20-1 and J is TRBJ1-5, with D possibly being TRBD1 (5 bases). V lost 0 bases and J 0 bases, leaving 15 bases between the germline ends. From germline, CDR1 is DFQATT and CDR2 SNEGSKA (reference sequence). This CDR3 is 17 amino acids long.